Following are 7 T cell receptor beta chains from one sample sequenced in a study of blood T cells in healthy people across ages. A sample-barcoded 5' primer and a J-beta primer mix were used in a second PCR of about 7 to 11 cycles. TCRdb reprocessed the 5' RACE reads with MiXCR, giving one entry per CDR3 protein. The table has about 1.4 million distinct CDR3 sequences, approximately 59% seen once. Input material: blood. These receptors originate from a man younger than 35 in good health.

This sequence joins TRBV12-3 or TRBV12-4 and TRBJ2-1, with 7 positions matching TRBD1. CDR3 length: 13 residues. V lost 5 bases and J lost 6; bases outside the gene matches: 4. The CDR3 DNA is TGTGCCAGCAGTCAAGGGACAGTCAATGAGCAGTTCTTC. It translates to CASSQGTVNEQFF.

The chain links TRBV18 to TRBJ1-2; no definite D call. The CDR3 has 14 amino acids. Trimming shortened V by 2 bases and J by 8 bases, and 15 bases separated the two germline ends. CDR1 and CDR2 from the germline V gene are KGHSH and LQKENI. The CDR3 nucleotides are TGTGCCAGCTCACCAGGCACAGCCCTTGAGGGCTACACCTTC. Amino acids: CASSPGTALEGYTF.

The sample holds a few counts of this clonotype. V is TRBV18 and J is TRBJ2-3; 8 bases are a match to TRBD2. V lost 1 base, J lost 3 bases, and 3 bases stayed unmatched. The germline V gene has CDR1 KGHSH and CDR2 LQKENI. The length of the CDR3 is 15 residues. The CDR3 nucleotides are TGTGCCAGCTCACCACTAGCGGGAAGGACAGATACGCAGTATTTT. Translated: CASSPLAGRTDTQYF.

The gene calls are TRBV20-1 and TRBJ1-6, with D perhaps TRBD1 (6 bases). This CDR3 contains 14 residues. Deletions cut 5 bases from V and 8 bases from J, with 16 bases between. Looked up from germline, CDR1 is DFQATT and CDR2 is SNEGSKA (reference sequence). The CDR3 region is CSAASQGRYSPLHF. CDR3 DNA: TGCAGTGCTGCCTCCCAGGGGAGATATTCACCCCTCCACTTT.

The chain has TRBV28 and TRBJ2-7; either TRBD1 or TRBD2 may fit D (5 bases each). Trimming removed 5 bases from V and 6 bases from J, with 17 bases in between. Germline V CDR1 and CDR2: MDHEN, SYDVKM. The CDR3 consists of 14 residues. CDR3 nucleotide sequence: TGTGCCAGCAGTCGACCCGCAGGGACCTTCGAGCAGTACTTC. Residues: CASSRPAGTFEQYF.

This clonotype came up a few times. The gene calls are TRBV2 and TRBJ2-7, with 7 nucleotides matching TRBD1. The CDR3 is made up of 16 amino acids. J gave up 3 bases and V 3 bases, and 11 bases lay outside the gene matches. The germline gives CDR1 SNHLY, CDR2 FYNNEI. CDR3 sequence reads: CASSDRSGQNDYEQYF. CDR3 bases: TGTGCCAGCAGTGATCGCTCGGGACAGAACGACTACGAGCAGTACTTC.

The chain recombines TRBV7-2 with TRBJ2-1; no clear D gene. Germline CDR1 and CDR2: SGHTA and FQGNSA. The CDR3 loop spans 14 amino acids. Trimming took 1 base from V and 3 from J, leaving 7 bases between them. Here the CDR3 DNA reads TGTGCCAGCAGCTTAGAGGGTTTCTACAATGAGCAGTTCTTC. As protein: CASSLEGFYNEQFF.